These T cell receptor beta chains were read from a single sample in a study of neurological immune-mediated disorders. TCRdb called the 5' RACE reads again in MiXCR, with one record for every CDR3 protein. The sample lists 30,000 to 45,000 distinct CDR3 sequences, roughly 4.8% occurring once. The sample comprised CD4+ T cells from blood. Receptor source: a man aged 18 to 30 in good health. Both conserved end residues are part of each CDR3. The D gene is left open where the match is weak. Size is stated as how often the clone was seen (once, few, many) or a class if it is expanded.

clone_size	v_call	j_call	d_call	cdr3_aa	cdr3_nt
many	TRBV20-1	TRBJ2-2	.	CSASFSGTGELFF	TGCAGTGCTAGTTTCTCGGGCACCGGGGAGCTGTTTTTT
many	TRBV12-3/TRBV12-4	TRBJ1-1	.	CASSPRGTGDTEAFF	TGTGCCAGCAGCCCAAGGGGGACGGGGGACACTGAAGCTTTCTTT
many	TRBV9	TRBJ2-1	.	CASSAGILNEQFF	TGTGCCAGCAGCGCCGGGATACTCAATGAGCAGTTCTTC
many	TRBV3-1	TRBJ2-5	TRBD2	CASSQAGGQETQYF	TGTGCCAGCAGCCAAGCGGGGGGGCAAGAGACCCAGTACTTC
medium-sized	TRBV10-3	TRBJ1-6	.	CAISESLRGFNSPLHF	TGTGCCATCAGTGAGTCTTTAAGGGGGTTTAATTCACCCCTCCACTTT
many	TRBV9	TRBJ1-1	TRBD1	CASSVGTTGTGEAFF	TGTGCCAGCAGCGTAGGGACTACCGGGACAGGTGAAGCTTTCTTT
many	TRBV6-5	TRBJ1-1	.	CASRLVLNTEAFF	TGTGCCAGCCGTTTGGTGTTGAACACTGAAGCTTTCTTT
many	TRBV7-2	TRBJ2-7	TRBD2	CASRLAGAYEQYF	TGTGCCAGCCGATTAGCGGGGGCCTACGAGCAGTACTTC
many	TRBV18	TRBJ2-1	.	CASSRDTDPFNEQFF	TGTGCCAGCTCTCGGGACACCGACCCCTTCAATGAGCAGTTCTTC
many	TRBV12-3/TRBV12-4	TRBJ2-7	.	CASSPMGHIGEQYF	TGTGCCAGCAGTCCCATGGGACATATCGGCGAGCAGTACTTC
many	TRBV29-1	TRBJ1-1	.	CSVGTLAVAFF	TGCAGCGTAGGGACCTTGGCCGTGGCTTTCTTT
many	TRBV6-6	TRBJ1-2	TRBD1	CASIADRNYGYTF	TGTGCCAGCATCGCGGACAGGAACTATGGCTACACCTTC
many	TRBV5-6	TRBJ2-7	.	CASSVRGYEQYF	TGTGCCAGCAGCGTGAGGGGTTACGAGCAGTACTTC
many	TRBV2	TRBJ2-1	TRBD2	CASIRGVAYNEQFF	TGTGCCAGCATTCGGGGGGTCGCCTACAATGAGCAGTTCTTC